The 21 T cell receptor beta chains reported below all come from one sample, sequenced in a study of T cell responses to AZD1222 COVID-19 vaccine. Assay used: immunoSEQ multiplex PCR; TCRdb lists only in-frame clones, some missing. The sample has 110,000 to 150,000 clones, roughly 90% seen once. This specimen was peripheral blood, taken on day 0 of AZD1222 vaccination. The receptors come from an adult in good health.

The chain uses TRBV28 and TRBJ2-1, with a weak D call TRBD2 (5 bases). In germline, CDR1 is MDHEN, CDR2 SYDVKM. Deletions cut 4 bases from V and 6 bases from J, with 16 bases between. The CDR3 has 15 amino acids. CDR3 nucleotide sequence: TGTGCCAGCAGTTGGGAGAGGATTTCTCTCAATGAGCAGTTCTTC. Translation: CASSWERISLNEQFF.

CDR3 nucleotides: TGTGCCAGCAGCCAAGGACGGGGAGCGATATACTCAGAGACCCAGTACTTC. The encoded protein is CASSQGRGAIYSETQYF. The V call is TRBV4-2, the J call TRBJ2-5; the D gene is possibly TRBD2 (5 bases). Germline CDR1 is LGHNA and CDR2 is YNFKEQ. This CDR3 spans 17 amino acids. V dropped 1 base and J dropped 4 bases, with 19 bases sitting between them.

This sequence joins TRBV3-1 (or the pseudogene TRBV3-2) and TRBJ2-1; 8 bases are a match to TRBD2. The CDR3 has 19 amino acids. Per germline, CDR1 LGHDT and CDR2 YNNKEL (reference sequence). V gave up 6 bases and J gave up 0 bases; unmatched junction bases: 16. Written as DNA, the CDR3 is TGTGCCAGCAGACCCCCCCCGGGCGGGGGGTTCATCTCCTACAATGAGCAGTTCTTC. Its protein is CASRPPPGGGFISYNEQFF.

The CDR3 here is CATSDYLRGEQYF. In DNA form, the CDR3 reads TGTGCCACCAGTGATTATTTACGGGGCGAGCAGTACTTC. The rearrangement links TRBV24-1 to TRBJ2-7; tentatively, D is TRBD2 (5 bases). CDR1 is KGHDR, CDR2 SFDVKD, per germline. The CDR3 consists of 13 residues. Deletions cut 2 bases from V and 6 bases from J, with 10 bases between.

This clone was counted a single time. The chain joins TRBV29-1 to TRBJ1-2, with 11 positions matching TRBD1. Trimming removed 0 bases from V and 3 bases from J; junction bases left unmatched: 3. This CDR3 is 15 amino acids long. Germline CDR1 SQVTM, CDR2 ANQGSEA. This CDR3 reads CSVEERTGGDYGYTF. In DNA, the CDR3 is TGCAGCGTTGAAGAACGGACAGGGGGCGACTATGGCTACACCTTC.

This chain links TRBV28 with TRBJ2-1, with D tentatively TRBD1 (5 bases). This CDR3 is 13 amino acids long. Trimming stripped 1 base from V and 9 bases from J, with 10 bases between. Germline loops: CDR1 MDHEN, CDR2 SYDVKM. CDR3 sequence (DNA): TGTGCCAGCAGTTTATCGGCTAGGGGTGAGCAGTTCTTC. Amino acid sequence: CASSLSARGEQFF.

This sequence joins TRBV4-3 and TRBJ2-1; D is undetermined. Germline V gene data show CDR1 as LGHNA and CDR2 as YSLEER. The CDR3 spans 16 residues. Trimming took 0 bases from V and 0 from J, leaving 9 bases between them. CDR3 region: CASSQDRPSSYNEQFF. The CDR3 DNA reads as TGCGCCAGCAGCCAAGATAGGCCTAGCTCCTACAATGAGCAGTTCTTC.

This clone has a single count. This sequence joins TRBV10-1 and TRBJ1-3; weak D call: TRBD1 (6 bases). From germline, CDR1 is WNHNN and CDR2 SYGVQD (reference sequence). V lost 0 bases to trimming and J lost 2 bases, with 11 bases between them. CDR3 size: 16 residues. In nucleotides, the CDR3 is TGCGCCAGCAGTGAGTCAGAGGGGGGCGCTGGAAACACCATATATTTT. This translates into CASSESEGGAGNTIYF.

This rearrangement joins TRBV28 to TRBJ2-3; D is uncertain. Germline V gene sequence: CDR1 MDHEN, CDR2 SYDVKM. V was pared by 6 bases and J by 2 bases, with 9 bases between. This CDR3 is built from 13 residues. The CDR3 reads CASRAMATDTQYF. CDR3 DNA: TGTGCCAGCAGGGCCATGGCCACAGATACGCAGTATTTT.

This chain uses TRBV27 with TRBJ1-2; 7 bases are shared with TRBD1. CDR3 size: 15 residues. CDR1 and CDR2 from the germline V gene are MNHEY and SMNVEV (reference sequence). With V trimmed by 5 bases and J by 2 bases, 8 bases remained unmatched. CDR3 amino acids: CASSPNRGWNYGYTF. CDR3 sequence (DNA): TGTGCCAGCAGTCCAAACAGGGGATGGAACTATGGCTACACCTTC.

The rearrangement links TRBV19 to TRBJ2-7; D is uncertain. Looked up from germline, CDR1 is LNHDA and CDR2 is SQIVND (reference sequence). With 0 bases removed from V and 0 bases from J, the gap between germline ends came to 9 bases. This CDR3 spans 15 amino acids. The CDR3 spells CASSIEAGDSYEQYF. The CDR3 nucleotides read TGTGCCAGTAGTATAGAGGCAGGCGACTCCTACGAGCAGTACTTC.

The V call is TRBV4-2, the J call TRBJ2-3; 13 bases agree with TRBD2. This CDR3 spans 19 amino acids. V lost 4 bases to trimming and J lost 2 bases; unmatched junction nucleotides: 12. Germline CDR1 is LGHNA and CDR2 is YNFKEQ. CDR3 region: CASSRDAGTSGTPTDTQYF. For the CDR3, the DNA is TGTGCCAGCAGCCGGGACGCCGGGACTAGCGGGACCCCCACAGATACGCAGTATTTT.

The chain joins TRBV6-5 to TRBJ2-5; perhaps TRBD2 as D (6 bases). The CDR3 covers 14 residues. Germline-derived CDR1 and CDR2 are MNHEY and SVGAGI. Trimming removed 6 bases at V and 1 base at J, with 12 bases between. The CDR3 DNA reads as TGTGCCAGCAGCCTGCGGGGACTCCAAGAGACCCAGTACTTC. It codes for CASSLRGLQETQYF.

The chain has TRBV24-1 and TRBJ1-1, with D possibly TRBD1 on 6 matching bases. The CDR3 extends over 13 amino acids. V lost 2 bases and J lost 6, with 9 bases in between. The germline V gene has CDR1 KGHDR and CDR2 SFDVKD. The CDR3 loop reads CATSDSDSPEAFF. The CDR3 bases are TGTGCCACCAGTGATTCGGACAGTCCTGAAGCTTTCTTT.

The chain links TRBV20-1 to TRBJ1-4; D ambiguous. The length of the CDR3 is 10 residues. Trimming took off 6 bases at V and 4 bases at J, with 3 bases between the two ends. Germline lookup yields CDR1 DFQATT and CDR2 SNEGSKA (reference sequence). The DNA of the CDR3 is TGCAGTGCCCTTAATGAAAAACTGTTTTTT. Its translation: CSALNEKLFF.

This sequence joins TRBV18 and TRBJ2-5; D gene uncertain. CDR3 length: 15 residues. Trimming left V 3 bases short and J 2 bases short, with 13 bases between. Germline V lookup: CDR1 KGHSH, CDR2 LQKENI. CDR3 sequence: CASSPVRLGQETQYF. CDR3 DNA sequence: TGTGCCAGCTCACCCGTCCGATTGGGGCAAGAGACCCAGTACTTC. Using reference TRBV18 and TRBJ2-5 for the parts outside the CDR3, the full variable domain is NAGVMQNPRHLVRRRGQEARLRCSPMKGHSHVYWYRQLPEEGLKFMVYLQKENIIDESGMPKERFSAEFPKEGPSILRIQQVVRGDSAAYFCASSPVRLGQETQYFGPGTRLLVL.

The V call is TRBV7-4, the J call TRBJ2-4, with no clear D. V lost 1 base, J lost 7 bases, and 5 bases lay in between. The germline V gene has CDR1 SGHVT and CDR2 SQSDAQ. This CDR3 has 12 amino acids. The CDR3 loop is CASSLELNIQYF. CDR3 DNA: TGTGCCAGCAGCTTAGAGTTGAACATTCAGTACTTC.

The chain has TRBV19 and TRBJ1-3, with 9 bases lining up with TRBD1. The trim removed 4 bases at V and 4 bases at J, leaving 8 bases unmatched. The germline V gene has CDR1 LNHDA and CDR2 SQIVND (reference sequence). The CDR3 totals 16 residues. The CDR3 nucleotides read TGTGCCAGTAGTACCCAGTACAGGGGGCTAGGAAACACCATATATTTT. Translation: CASSTQYRGLGNTIYF.

The chain recombines TRBV19 with TRBJ1-4, with a weak D call TRBD1 (6 bases). Germline V gene lookup returns CDR1 LNHDA and CDR2 SQIVND (reference sequence). Trimming shortened V by 1 base and J by 4 bases, and 19 bases separated the two germline ends. This CDR3 has 18 amino acids. The CDR3 region is CASSIVSYRVVNNEKLFF. The DNA of the CDR3 is TGTGCCAGTAGTATAGTAAGCTACAGGGTTGTCAATAATGAAAAACTGTTTTTT.

This sequence joins TRBV6-2 or TRBV6-3 and TRBJ2-7; 12 nucleotides line up with TRBD2. V was clipped by 4 bases and J by 3 bases; unmatched bases: 7. This CDR3 comprises 16 residues. Germline V gene sequence: CDR1 MNHEY, CDR2 SVGEGT. Written as DNA, the CDR3 is TGTGCCAGCAGTTCCCCTAGCGGGGGGGCTTTCTACGAGCAGTACTTC. It is translated as CASSSPSGGAFYEQYF.

V is TRBV3-1 (or the pseudogene TRBV3-2) and J is TRBJ2-1; 11 bases line up with TRBD2. This CDR3 contains 13 residues. The ends lost 4 bases at V and 13 bases at J; junction bases unmatched: 6. Germline V CDR1 and CDR2: LGHDT, YNNKEL (reference sequence). The CDR3 nucleotides are TGTGCCAGCAGCCTACTAGCGGGAGACAATCAGTTCTTC. Translation gives CASSLLAGDNQFF.